The sequence of this T cell receptor (beta chain) was determined in a study of patients and donors after allogeneic stem cell transplantation. This clonotype was seen many times. Germline V gives CDR1 LGHDT, CDR2 YNNKEL (reference sequence). The J segment lost 9 bases and the V segment lost 2 bases, leaving 4 bases of the junction unmatched. This CDR3 comprises 14 residues. MiXCR, applied by TCRdb to the RT-PCR reads, yields one record per CDR3 protein. The sample contains roughly 880,000 distinct CDR3 sequences, more than 15% of which appear only once. The source is a human donor who was either an allogeneic HSCT recipient or a stem cell or donor lymphocyte infusion donor (not recorded which). It is not recorded whose cells these are; they may come from a transplant donor. This chain uses TRBV3-1 with TRBJ2-1, with 10 bases fitting TRBD2. The sample was blood, either unsorted or a sorted T cell fraction (not recorded which). This CDR3 is CASSQRTSGGEQFF. DNA of the CDR3: TGTGCCAGCAGCCAAAGGACTAGCGGTGGTGAGCAGTTCTTC.